The clone carrying this T cell receptor beta chain was counted ten times or more. Antigen unknown. TCRdb recomputed calls from the RT-PCR reads with MiXCR, one row per CDR3 protein. The sample shows 650,000 to 700,000 distinct CDR3 sequences, around 14% of them seen only once. The data stem from a study of response to subunit inactivated influenza vaccine. Study-wide results and caveats: Authors suggested that a seasonal influenza vaccination recruits few new T cells each time.

This CDR3 is 16 amino acids long. Trimming cost V 5 bases and J 1 base; bases outside gene matches: 9. CDR1 MNHNS and CDR2 SASEGT come from the germline V gene. Sequencing used PBMCs from blood, obtained 11 to 12 days after vaccination. This receptor was taken from a man in his forties or fifties who received an inactivated influenza vaccine. V usage is TRBV6-1 and J usage is TRBJ1-1; TRBD1 matches 8 bases. This CDR3 reads CASSLSRDRRNTEAFF. The DNA of the CDR3 is TGTGCCAGCAGTCTTTCCAGGGACAGGAGGAACACTGAAGCTTTCTTT.